These T cell receptor beta chains were read from a single sample in a study of blood T cell repertoires in COVID-19. This table comes from immunoSEQ multiplex PCR, and its TCRdb copy is limited to in-frame clones, with some not included. The sample carries roughly 230,000 clones, 84% recorded once. Material: peripheral blood. The receptors here all came from a woman older than 75 with COVID-19, enrolled during active disease. CDR3s include the opening cysteine and the closing phenylalanine or tryptophan. The D gene is left open where the match is weak. Rows give clone size only sometimes, using once, few, many, or a class for an expanded clone.

abundance,d_gene,v_gene,len,j_gene,CDR3aa,CDR3nt
.,TRBD1,TRBV5-1,15,TRBJ1-6,CASSSGQGSRSPLHF,TGCGCCAGCAGCTCTGGACAGGGTTCGCGGTCACCCCTCCACTTT
.,TRBD1,TRBV6-6,20,TRBJ1-6,CASSRWDREARGSYNSPLHF,TGTGCCAGCAGCCGGTGGGACAGGGAGGCTCGGGGCTCCTATAATTCACCCCTCCACTTT
.,.,TRBV7-2,12,TRBJ2-5,CASSLSEETQYF,TGTGCCAGCAGCTTGAGCGAGGAGACCCAGTACTTC
few,.,TRBV7-3,13,TRBJ2-1,CASSLGAYNEQFF,TGTGCCAGCAGCTTAGGAGCCTACAATGAGCAGTTCTTC
.,.,TRBV7-2,14,TRBJ1-3,CASSLGSPQNTIYF,TGTGCCAGCAGCTTAGGGAGTCCCCAAAACACCATATATTTT
.,TRBD1,TRBV7-9,15,TRBJ1-4,CASSPWTGVVEKLFF,TGTGCCAGCAGCCCATGGACAGGGGTAGTGGAAAAACTGTTTTTT
.,.,TRBV5-3,13,TRBJ1-5,CARTRTGNQPQHF,TGTGCCAGAACAAGGACTGGCAATCAGCCCCAGCATTTT
once,.,TRBV4-3,17,TRBJ1-2,CASSQDPESLGRRGYTF,TGCGCCAGCAGCCAAGACCCGGAGTCGTTGGGGAGACGGGGCTACACCTTC
few,TRBD1,TRBV28,19,TRBJ1-5,CASSLSPGDRGPFYQPQHF,TGTGCCAGCAGTTTATCCCCCGGGGACAGGGGGCCTTTCTATCAGCCCCAGCATTTT
.,.,TRBV4-1,11,TRBJ2-1,CASSLPGEQFF,TGCGCCAGCAGCCTCCCGGGGGAGCAGTTCTTC
.,.,TRBV28,15,TRBJ1-5,CASNDRTLIGQPQHF,TGTGCCAGCAATGACAGAACCCTAATTGGTCAGCCCCAGCATTTT
.,TRBD2,TRBV3-1/TRBV3-2,19,TRBJ2-4,CASSRWTSGGAVAKNIQYF,TGTGCCAGCAGCCGGTGGACTAGCGGGGGGGCAGTAGCCAAAAACATTCAGTACTTC
.,.,TRBV11-2,13,TRBJ1-1,CASSLGSGARAFF,TGTGCCAGCAGCTTAGGAAGTGGGGCCCGAGCTTTCTTT
.,.,TRBV7-9,14,TRBJ1-2,CASSLGARDYGYTF,TGTGCCAGCAGCTTAGGAGCCAGGGACTATGGCTACACCTTC
.,TRBD2,TRBV5-1,18,TRBJ2-2,CASSLGTSGGGRTGELFF,TGCGCCAGCAGCTTGGGGACTAGCGGGGGAGGACGGACCGGGGAGCTGTTTTTT
.,TRBD1,TRBV28,17,TRBJ1-5,CASSKIRRGQSNQPQHF,TGTGCCAGCAGTAAGATTCGGAGGGGACAGAGCAATCAGCCCCAGCATTTT
.,TRBD2,TRBV7-3,15,TRBJ2-1,CASSPGTSGWDEQFF,TGTGCCAGCAGCCCAGGGACTAGTGGTTGGGATGAGCAGTTCTTC
.,.,TRBV6-5,14,TRBJ2-5,CASSSTSRRETQYF,TGTGCCAGCAGTAGTACGTCCCGGAGGGAGACCCAGTACTTC
few,.,TRBV19,14,TRBJ1-6,CASSLRGANSPLHF,TGTGCCAGTAGCCTCAGGGGAGCTAATTCACCCCTCCACTTT
few,.,TRBV27,13,TRBJ1-1,CASSGSGLGEAFF,TGTGCCAGCAGCGGCAGCGGTCTTGGTGAAGCTTTCTTT
few,.,TRBV19,16,TRBJ2-2,CASNLVRPLNTGELFF,TGTGCCAGTAACCTGGTGAGGCCGTTGAACACCGGGGAGCTGTTTTTT
.,.,TRBV3-1/TRBV3-2,16,TRBJ1-3,CASSQVGLSSGNTIYF,TGTGCCAGCAGCCAAGTTGGACTGTCCTCTGGAAACACCATATATTTT
few,.,TRBV6-5,13,TRBJ1-1,CASSRGHGTEAFF,TGTGCCAGCAGTCGGGGACATGGCACTGAAGCTTTCTTT
.,.,TRBV28,16,TRBJ1-6,CASRVNRASYNSPLHF,TGTGCCAGCAGGGTAAACAGGGCTTCCTATAATTCACCCCTCCACTTT
few,TRBD1,TRBV16,15,TRBJ1-6,CASSQGAGGRSPLHF,TGTGCCAGCAGCCAAGGGGCAGGGGGGAGATCACCCCTCCACTTT
.,TRBD1,TRBV6-5,14,TRBJ2-7,CASSAGTGYYEQYF,TGTGCCAGCAGCGCCGGGACAGGATACTACGAGCAGTACTTC
.,.,TRBV2,14,TRBJ1-1,CASSFKQGNSEAFF,TGTGCCAGCAGTTTCAAACAGGGCAACTCTGAAGCTTTCTTT
.,.,TRBV19,15,TRBJ1-4,CASIMGGADGEKLFF,TGTGCCAGTATCATGGGAGGGGCCGATGGTGAAAAACTGTTTTTT
.,.,TRBV7-9,12,TRBJ1-2,CASSLVGGGYTF,TGTGCCAGCAGCTTAGTGGGAGGAGGCTACACCTTC
.,TRBD1,TRBV7-3,17,TRBJ2-6,CASSGTGSIVGANVLTF,TGTGCCAGCAGCGGGACAGGGTCCATAGTCGGGGCCAACGTCCTGACTTTC
few,.,TRBV2,14,TRBJ2-7,CASSRYRVEGEQYF,TGTGCCAGCAGCCGCTACAGGGTAGAAGGCGAGCAGTACTTC